A single sample gave rise to the 20 T cell receptor beta chains below, sequenced in a study of blood T cell repertoires in COVID-19. Profiling relied on immunoSEQ multiplex PCR, and the TCRdb table lists in-frame clones only, not all of them. The profile shows approximately 210,000 clones, less than 90% of them singletons. The material sequenced was peripheral blood. All receptors come from a woman in her seventies with acute or convalescent COVID-19.

The genes are TRBV19 and TRBJ2-4; a weak D match, TRBD2 (5 bases). Germline values: CDR1 LNHDA, CDR2 SQIVND (reference sequence). The CDR3 spans 14 residues. V lost 5 bases and J lost 5, with 13 bases in between. CDR3 sequence: CASSVDFGQNIQYF. CDR3 nucleotides: TGTGCCAGTAGTGTGGACTTCGGCCAAAACATTCAGTACTTC.

This chain links TRBV6-2 or TRBV6-3 with TRBJ1-4; no definite D call. CDR3 length equals 16 residues. V was shortened by 0 bases and J by 5 bases, with 13 bases between the two germline ends. In germline, CDR1 is MNHEY, CDR2 SVGEGT. The CDR3 sequence: CASSYSGRTGNEKLFF. The DNA for the CDR3 is TGTGCCAGCAGTTACTCCGGACGTACGGGGAATGAAAAACTGTTTTTT.

Here the CDR3 DNA reads TGTGCCAGTATCCCACAGGGGGCGCGGGTGAACACTGAAGCTTTCTTT. It yields the protein CASIPQGARVNTEAFF. V gene TRBV19 combines with J gene TRBJ1-1; 9 bases match TRBD1. This CDR3 has 16 amino acids. V dropped 7 bases and J dropped 0; count of bases not matched to a gene: 9. The germline V gene has CDR1 LNHDA and CDR2 SQIVND (reference sequence).

This clone was counted a few times. The chain uses TRBV5-1 and TRBJ2-5; tentative D call: TRBD2 (5 bases). Germline CDR1 reads SGHRS; CDR2 reads YFSETQ. CDR3 length: 14 amino acids. Trimming pared 4 bases from V and 4 bases from J, leaving 14 bases between. CDR3 loop: CASSPRSGRETQYF. CDR3 sequence (DNA): TGCGCCAGCAGCCCCAGATCTGGGAGAGAGACCCAGTACTTC.

This clone was seen once. The V and J genes are TRBV7-9 and TRBJ1-5; maybe TRBD1 (6 bases). The CDR3 has 14 residues. The V end lost 5 bases, the J end lost 4 bases, and 12 bases lay between the germline ends. From germline, CDR1 is SEHNR and CDR2 FQNEAQ (reference sequence). The CDR3 here is CASSPEGVNQPQHF. The CDR3 region has the DNA TGTGCCAGCAGCCCAGAGGGGGTTAATCAGCCCCAGCATTTT.

Details on this clone: The sample has other DNA sequences that encode this CDR3 too. This chain connects TRBV4-2 to TRBJ2-7; no clear D. This CDR3 has 12 amino acids. Deletions cut 3 bases from V and 6 bases from J, with 9 bases between. Germline CDR1 is LGHNA and CDR2 is YNFKEQ. The CDR3 sequence: CASSQPTGEQYF. DNA of the CDR3: TGTGCCAGCAGCCAGCCCACGGGCGAGCAGTACTTC.

This chain links TRBV18 with TRBJ2-7; TRBD1 aligns across 8 bases. Germline assignment: CDR1 KGHSH and CDR2 LQKENI. This CDR3 has 14 amino acids. The trim removed 5 bases at V and 7 bases at J, leaving 10 bases unmatched. CDR3 DNA sequence: TGTGCCAGCTCAGCATCTTTCCGGGACAGGGAGCAGTACTTC. Protein: CASSASFRDREQYF.

V usage is TRBV5-1 and J usage is TRBJ1-5; the match to TRBD1 covers 8 bases. Per germline, CDR1 SGHRS and CDR2 YFSETQ. This CDR3 region has 14 residues. The J segment lost 2 bases and the V segment lost 5 bases, leaving 3 bases of the junction unmatched. The CDR3 nucleotides are TGCGCCAGCAGTACGACAGGGGGCAATCAGCCCCAGCATTTT. It codes for CASSTTGGNQPQHF.

V is TRBV12-5 and J is TRBJ1-5; a weak D match, TRBD1 (5 bases). V lost 1 base and J lost 0, with 7 bases in between. The CDR3 totals 15 residues. Germline V gene lookup returns CDR1 LGHNT and CDR2 FRNRAP. CDR3 loop: CASGLGQNSNQPQHF. The DNA for the CDR3 is TGTGCTAGTGGTTTGGGACAGAATAGCAATCAGCCCCAGCATTTT.

The V gene is TRBV3-1 (or the pseudogene TRBV3-2), the J gene TRBJ2-5; 11 bases match TRBD2. Germline lookup yields CDR1 LGHDT and CDR2 YNNKEL (reference sequence). This CDR3 region has 17 residues. V trimming: 4 bases; J trimming: 7 bases; junction bases outside the gene matches: 14. CDR3 bases: TGTGCCAGCAGCCGAAGCCTAGCGGGGGGCCAGCAGGGGACCCAGTACTTC. It codes for CASSRSLAGGQQGTQYF.

The rearrangement uses TRBV5-1 and TRBJ2-1, with TRBD2 matching 7 bases. This CDR3 spans 14 amino acids. Looked up from germline, CDR1 is SGHRS and CDR2 is YFSETQ. J lost 8 bases, V lost 4 bases, and 9 bases had no gene match. Here the CDR3 reads CASSPGGGKDEQFF. The CDR3 DNA reads TGCGCCAGCAGCCCGGGGGGAGGGAAAGATGAGCAGTTCTTC.

The genes are TRBV27 and TRBJ1-4; D perhaps matches TRBD1 (5 bases). The CDR3 loop spans 14 amino acids. Germline loops: CDR1 MNHEY, CDR2 SMNVEV (reference sequence). Between the trimmed V and J ends, which lost 4 bases and 2 bases, there was a span of 8 bases. The CDR3 nucleotides read TGTGCCAGCAGTTCAGGGAAGACTAATGAAAAACTGTTTTTT. It is translated as CASSSGKTNEKLFF.

The chain couples TRBV5-4 to TRBJ1-4; D remains ambiguous. V was cut by 2 bases and J by 0 bases, with 5 bases left in between. The CDR3 is made up of 14 amino acids. Germline values: CDR1 SGHNT, CDR2 YYREEE (reference sequence). The CDR3 spells CASSFLPTNEKLFF. CDR3 bases: TGTGCCAGCAGCTTTCTTCCAACTAATGAAAAACTGTTTTTT. Drawing the rest from reference TRBV5-4 and TRBJ1-4, the complete variable domain is ETGVTQSPTHLIKTRGQQVTLRCSSQSGHNTVSWYQQALGQGPQFIFQYYREEENGRGNFPPRFSGLQFPNYSSELNVNALELDDSALYLCASSFLPTNEKLFFGSGTQLSVL.

This clone appeared once. The chain employs TRBV5-4 and TRBJ1-6; D is undetermined. This CDR3 is built from 14 residues. The germline V gene encodes CDR1 SGHNT and CDR2 YYREEE (reference sequence). V lost 1 base to trimming and J lost 7 bases, with 9 bases between them. As DNA, the CDR3 is TGTGCCAGCAGCTTGACGGGTGAAAATTCACCCCTCCACTTT. Encoded protein: CASSLTGENSPLHF.

The rearrangement links TRBV29-1 to TRBJ1-2; the D gene is possibly TRBD1 (5 bases). The V end was cut by 5 bases, the J end by 4 bases, with 17 bases between. CDR3 length equals 14 residues. CDR1 SQVTM and CDR2 ANQGSEA come from the germline V gene. The CDR3 here is CSVYGTGGFYGYTF. DNA of the CDR3: TGCAGCGTTTATGGGACCGGGGGGTTCTATGGCTACACCTTC.

The chain recombines TRBV6-5 with TRBJ1-4; no definite D call. V lost 0 bases to trimming and J lost 10 bases, with 12 bases between them. Germline V gives CDR1 MNHEY, CDR2 SVGAGI. The CDR3 has 14 residues. The CDR3 DNA is TGTGCCAGCAGTTACTCCCAGACCCGAGGAAAACTGTTTTTT. It codes for CASSYSQTRGKLFF.

A single count supports this clone. The chain employs TRBV28 and TRBJ2-2; possibly TRBD2 for D (6 bases). V gave up 3 bases and J gave up 6 bases, with 17 bases separating them. The CDR3 spans 16 residues. CDR1 and CDR2 (germline): MDHEN, SYDVKM. CDR3 sequence (DNA): TGTGCCAGCAGTTTGCGGAGGGGTGGGAAGGCCGGGGAGCTGTTTTTT. It codes for CASSLRRGGKAGELFF. Based on the CDR3 plus reference TRBV28 and TRBJ2-2, the full variable domain is DVKVTQSSRYLVKRTGEKVFLECVQDMDHENMFWYRQDPGLGLRLIYFSYDVKMKEKGDIPEGYSVSREKKERFSLILESASTNQTSMYLCASSLRRGGKAGELFFGEGSRLTVL.

The chain recombines TRBV3-1 (or the pseudogene TRBV3-2) with TRBJ1-6, with 8 bases that match TRBD1. V dropped 4 bases and J dropped 0; count of bases not matched to a gene: 5. CDR3 length equals 17 residues. CDR1 is LGHDT and CDR2 is YNNKEL in the germline V gene (reference sequence). The CDR3 here is CASSRQGASSYNSPLHF. The CDR3 coding sequence is TGTGCCAGCAGCCGGCAGGGGGCGAGCTCCTATAATTCACCCCTCCACTTT.

The CDR3 sequence: CASSLWAAGSSYEQYF. CDR3 sequence (DNA): TGTGCCAGCAGCTTATGGGCAGCCGGAAGCAGCTACGAGCAGTACTTC. The V call is TRBV7-9, the J call TRBJ2-7; no clear D. V shed 2 bases and J shed 3 bases, with 17 bases lying between them. The CDR3 runs 16 residues. Per germline, CDR1 SEHNR and CDR2 FQNEAQ (reference sequence).

This clone has just one count. The chain combines TRBV4-3 with TRBJ2-7; TRBD2 might be the D (5 bases). Trimming took off 4 bases at V and 7 bases at J, with 20 bases between the two ends. Germline values: CDR1 LGHNA, CDR2 YSLEER. This CDR3 contains 15 residues. This chain's CDR3 is CASSLRDPCKREQYF. The DNA for the CDR3 is TGCGCCAGCAGCCTCCGGGATCCGTGCAAGAGAGAGCAGTACTTC.